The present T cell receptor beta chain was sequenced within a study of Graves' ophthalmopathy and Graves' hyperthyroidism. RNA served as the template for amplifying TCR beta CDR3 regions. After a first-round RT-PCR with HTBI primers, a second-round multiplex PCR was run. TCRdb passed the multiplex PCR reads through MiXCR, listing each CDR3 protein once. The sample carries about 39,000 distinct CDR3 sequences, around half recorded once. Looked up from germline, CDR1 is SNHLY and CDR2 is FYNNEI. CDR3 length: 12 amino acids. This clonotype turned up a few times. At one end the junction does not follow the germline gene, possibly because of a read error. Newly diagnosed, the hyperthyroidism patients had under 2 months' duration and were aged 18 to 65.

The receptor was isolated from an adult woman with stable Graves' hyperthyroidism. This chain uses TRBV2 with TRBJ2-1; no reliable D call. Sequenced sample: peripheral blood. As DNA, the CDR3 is TGTGTCAGCAGTGAAGCAGGCTATGAGCAGTTCTTC. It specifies CVSSEAGYEQFF.